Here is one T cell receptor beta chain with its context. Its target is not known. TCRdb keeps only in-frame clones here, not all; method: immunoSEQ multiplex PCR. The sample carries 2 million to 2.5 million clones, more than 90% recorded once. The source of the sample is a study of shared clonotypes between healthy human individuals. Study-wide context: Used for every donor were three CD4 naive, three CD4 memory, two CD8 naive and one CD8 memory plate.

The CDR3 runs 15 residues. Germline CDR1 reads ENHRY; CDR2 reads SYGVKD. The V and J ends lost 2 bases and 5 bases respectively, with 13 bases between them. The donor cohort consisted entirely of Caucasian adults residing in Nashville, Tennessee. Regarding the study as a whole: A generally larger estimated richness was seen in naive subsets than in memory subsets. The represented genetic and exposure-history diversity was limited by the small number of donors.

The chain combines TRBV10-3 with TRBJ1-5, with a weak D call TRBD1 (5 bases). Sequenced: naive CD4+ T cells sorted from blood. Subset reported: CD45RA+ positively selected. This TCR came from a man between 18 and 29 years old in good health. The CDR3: CAISESNRPDQPQHF. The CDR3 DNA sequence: TGTGCCATCAGTGAGAGCAACAGGCCCGATCAGCCCCAGCATTTT.